These 18 T cell receptor delta chains were sequenced from one sample in a study of γδ T cells in repeated Plasmodium falciparum infection. Vgamma9/Vdelta2+ and Vdelta2-negative gammadelta T cells were flow-sorted from PBMC for bulk sequencing. TCRdb re-called clones from the multiplex PCR reads using CATT. Of around 86,000 delta-chain clones listed, around 1.4% are singletons. Sequenced sample: gamma-delta T cells from blood. The receptors were gathered from a pool of human donors (malaria-infected and uninfected, not separated).

This clone was picked up a small number of times. With only one base between it and a far larger clone, this is likely a read error. At the DNA level, this CDR3 is encoded by other sequences in the same sample as well. The rearrangement joins TRDV2 to TRDJ1; TRDD3 agrees at 13 bases. CDR3 length equals 19 residues. The germline gives CDR1 GEAIGNYY, CDR2 EKD. Here the CDR3 reads CACEPFILGDTPGTDKLIF. CDR3 in DNA: TGTGCCTGTGAGCCCTTTATACTGGGGGATACGCCTGGGACCGACAAACTCATCTTT.

This clone was picked up a small number of times. The amino acid sequence in TCRdb belongs to a much larger clone and departs from this DNA's translation at residue 7, likely a sequencing read error; the sequence shown is translated from the DNA. The CDR3 is CALGELGSSRSFITDKLIF. CDR3 nucleotides: TGTGCTCTTGGGGAACTAGGGTCGTCCCGGTCCTTTATTACCGATAAACTCATCTTT. The chain couples TRDV1 to TRDJ1; D remains ambiguous. The J gene is not listed in TCRdb, so it was assigned here from a DNA match to germline. CDR1 and CDR2 (germline): TSWWSYY, QGS. The V gene lost 0 bases and the J gene lost 2 bases, with 22 bases spanning the gap. The CDR3 is 19 residues long.

In its sample, this clone was seen a few times. This DNA's translation and the protein TCRdb lists, from a much larger clone, do not match at residue 10, likely due to a read error; the protein shown is translated from the DNA. The chain combines TRDV1 with TRDJ1; D is possibly TRDD2 or TRDD3 (6 bases each). TCRdb records no J gene; here it was assigned by comparing the DNA to germline. The germline V gene encodes CDR1 TSWWSYY and CDR2 QGS. This CDR3 contains 19 residues. V shed 5 bases and J shed 0 bases, with 25 bases lying between them. The CDR3 loop is CALGPRTPSLWGYTDKLIF. The CDR3 DNA reads as TGTGCTCTTGGGCCCCGTACACCTTCCCTCTGGGGATACACCGATAAACTCATCTTT.

This clone was counted only a few times. TCRdb attributes to this sequence the protein of a much larger clone, which differs from the DNA translation at residue 14; a read error is likely, and the protein displayed is translated from the DNA. The rearrangement joins TRDV2 to TRDJ3, with 13 bases matching TRDD3. TCRdb supplies no J gene; here it was assigned by aligning the nucleotide sequence to germline. CDR3 length: 23 residues. J was trimmed by 0 bases and V by 0 bases; bases with no gene match: 13. Germline V gene sequence: CDR1 GEAIGNYY, CDR2 EKD. CDR3 in amino acids: CACDTVSGLGDTRGSWDTRQMFF. Written as DNA, the CDR3 is TGTGCCTGTGACACCGTTTCGGGACTGGGGGATACGCGGGGCTCCTGGGACACCCGACAGATGTTTTTC.

This clone occurred many times. V is TRDV3 and J is TRDJ1; no definite D call. This CDR3 is 14 amino acids long. CDR1 is TVYSNPD and CDR2 is GDNSRS in the germline V gene (reference sequence). V was cut by 2 bases and J by 0 bases, with 13 bases left in between. The CDR3 reads CAFSHPEYTDKLIF. The DNA for the CDR3 is TGTGCCTTTTCCCACCCAGAGTACACCGATAAACTCATCTTT.

At least ten counts were recorded for this clone. TCRdb lists the protein of a much larger clone for this DNA, which differs at residue 12, so this is likely a read error; the protein given here is translated from the DNA itself. This chain uses TRDV2 with TRDJ1; D perhaps matches TRDD3 (5 bases). TCRdb gives no J gene; it was assigned here by matching the DNA to germline. This CDR3 spans 20 amino acids. The ends were cut back, 0 bases at V and 0 bases at J, with 25 bases in the middle. The V gene's germline CDR1 is GEAIGNYY and CDR2 EKD. CDR3 amino acids: CACDTVKGTSRTSYTDKLIF. In DNA, the CDR3 is TGTGCCTGTGACACCGTGAAGGGGACTTCAAGGACCTCGTACACCGATAAACTCATCTTT.

In regard to this clone: A read error likely explains why the TCRdb protein, taken from a much larger clone, differs from this DNA's translation at residue 6; the protein shown is translated from the DNA. This chain joins TRDV2 and TRDJ1; 7 bases line up with TRDD3. TCRdb is silent on the J gene; assignment here came from matching the DNA to germline. CDR3 length equals 17 residues. Germline V gene data show CDR1 as GEAIGNYY and CDR2 as EKD. V lost 0 bases and J lost 0; bases outside the gene matches: 9. The CDR3 sequence is CACDTALGVGYTDKLIF. In DNA, the CDR3 is TGTGCCTGTGACACCGCTCTGGGGGTCGGGTACACCGATAAACTCATCTTT.

To note about this clone: A far larger clone differs by one base, so this is likely a read error. The genes are TRDV3 and TRDJ1, with TRDD3 as a possible D gene (6 bases). TCRdb gives no J gene; it was assigned here by matching the DNA to germline. V was trimmed by 0 bases and J by 0 bases, leaving 14 bases between them. Germline V gene data show CDR1 as TVYSNPD and CDR2 as GDNSRS (reference sequence). The length of the CDR3 is 15 residues. The CDR3 reads CAFSGWGTYTDKLIF. The CDR3 DNA is TGTGCCTTTAGCGGCTGGGGAACGTACACCGATAAACTCATCTTT.

The table lists this clone with a few counts. The protein recorded in TCRdb matches a much larger clone and deviates from this DNA's translation at residue 16, suggesting a read error; the protein here is obtained by translating the DNA. The rearrangement uses TRDV1 and TRDJ1, with TRDD2 as a possible D gene (9 bases). TCRdb is silent on the J gene; assignment here came from matching the DNA to germline. This CDR3 contains 22 residues. Per germline, CDR1 TSWWSYY and CDR2 QGS. The V end lost 2 bases, the J end lost 0 bases, and 31 bases lay between the germline ends. CDR3 amino acids: CALGEVPLPTLLGVQHTDKLIF. CDR3 in DNA: TGTGCTCTTGGGGAAGTGCCCCTTCCTACGTTACTGGGGGTTCAGCACACCGATAAACTCATCTTT.

In regard to this clone: The protein TCRdb lists belongs to a much larger clone and differs from this DNA's translation at residue 10, which points to a read error; the protein shown is made from the DNA. This rearrangement joins TRDV1 to TRDJ1; D ambiguous. The V gene lost 1 base and the J gene lost 3 bases, with 12 bases spanning the gap. The CDR3 runs 15 residues. The germline V gene has CDR1 TSWWSYY and CDR2 QGS. The chain's CDR3 is CALGEQGRYADKLIF. CDR3 nucleotides: TGTGCTCTTGGGGAACAAGGAAGGTACGCCGATAAACTCATCTTT.

This clone was counted between two and nine times. This may come from a read error, since a much larger clone is one base off. In the same sample, other DNA sequences code for this CDR3. J is TRDJ1 and V is TRDV1; TRDD3 matches at 11 bases. Germline lookup yields CDR1 TSWWSYY and CDR2 QGS. The CDR3 is 21 residues long. CDR3: CALGERNQTTYWGIKVDKLIF. CDR3 bases: TGTGCTCTTGGGGAACGTAACCAAACTACGTACTGGGGGATAAAGGTGGATAAACTCATCTTC.

On this clone itself: TCRdb's protein for this DNA is that of a much larger clone and differs from the translation at residue 12, likely a read error; the protein shown is the DNA translation. The chain uses TRDV1 and TRDJ1; 7 bases agree with TRDD3. Germline V CDR1 and CDR2: TSWWSYY, QGS. CDR3 length equals 17 residues. J gave up 8 bases and V 1 base, and 16 bases lay outside the gene matches. CDR3 region: CALGEPLPTWGRPKLIF. CDR3 DNA sequence: TGTGCTCTTGGGGAACCGCTTCCCACGTGGGGGAGACCGAAACTCATCTTT.

In the case of this clone: TCRdb's listed protein matches a much larger clone and diverges from this DNA's translation at residue 6, likely through a read error; the protein shown comes from the DNA. The chain joins TRDV2 to TRDJ1; perhaps TRDD3 as D (5 bases). With 1 base removed from V and 6 bases from J, the gap between germline ends came to 20 bases. Germline loops: CDR1 GEAIGNYY, CDR2 EKD. The CDR3 has 16 residues. In DNA form, the CDR3 reads TGTGCCTGTGACACGGACTTACTGGTCATGGGATATAAACTCATCTTT. This encodes CACDTDLLVMGYKLIF.

This clone has at least ten counts. TCRdb records a much larger clone's protein for this DNA, with a difference at residue 9 that likely arises from a read error; the protein given is the translation of the DNA. V is TRDV2 and J is TRDJ1; D unresolved. Germline assignment: CDR1 GEAIGNYY and CDR2 EKD. Trimming shortened V by 3 bases and J by 0 bases, and 22 bases separated the two germline ends. The CDR3 is made up of 18 amino acids. The CDR3, as DNA: TGTGCCTGTGACTCGATAGCCGGCCCAATGGGAAACACCGATAAACTCATCTTT. Its translation: CACDSIAGPMGNTDKLIF.

This clone was seen a few times. This DNA's translation differs at residue 15 from TCRdb's protein, which comes from a much larger clone; a read error is likely, and the protein shown is translated from the DNA. The CDR3 reads CALGEEFPLTGGHKPIF. The CDR3 DNA follows: TGTGCTCTTGGGGAAGAGTTCCCCCTTACTGGGGGACATAAACCCATCTTT. The J gene is uncalled and the V gene is TRDV1; TRDD3 was called by the table and not checked on the DNA. CDR1 and CDR2 from the germline V gene are TSWWSYY and QGS. The CDR3 length is 17 residues.

This clone was picked up many times. A read error likely explains why the TCRdb protein, taken from a much larger clone, differs from this DNA's translation at residue 3; the protein shown is translated from the DNA. The CDR3 loop reads CAFGEARRLGDPWYTDKLIF. The CDR3 DNA reads as TGTGCTTTTGGGGAGGCTAGGAGGCTGGGGGATCCTTGGTACACCGATAAACTCATCTTT. The rearrangement joins TRDV1 to TRDJ1, with 9 nucleotides matching TRDD3. In the absence of a J gene in TCRdb, the DNA was matched to germline to assign it here. Germline assignment: CDR1 TSWWSYY and CDR2 QGS. The CDR3 is 20 amino acids.

With respect to this clone: The mismatch at residue 13 between this DNA's translation and the TCRdb protein of a much larger clone likely reflects a read error; the protein shown is translated from the DNA. The CDR3 protein is CALGELLPRHLRRGYTDKLIF. For the CDR3, the DNA is TGTGCTCTTGGGGAACTCCTGCCCCGTCACCTCAGGAGGGGATACACCGATAAACTCATCTTT. The chain uses TRDV1 and TRDJ1, with a weak D call TRDD3 (6 bases). This CDR3 comprises 21 residues. V lost 0 bases and J 0 bases, leaving 26 bases between the germline ends. Germline V gene sequence: CDR1 TSWWSYY, CDR2 QGS.

This clone was seen only a few times. Only one base separates this from a far larger clonotype, so it likely reflects a read error. Other DNA sequences within the sample encode an identical CDR3. The chain combines TRDV1 with TRDJ1, with D perhaps TRDD2 or TRDD3 (6 bases each). The J gene is absent in TCRdb and was assigned here via DNA matching to germline. The CDR3 has 23 residues. Germline V gives CDR1 TSWWSYY, CDR2 QGS. V lost 5 bases and J lost 0, with 37 bases in between. For the CDR3, the DNA is TGTGCTCTTGGGTCCCCGGGAAGCCTTCCCTTATTTATGGGGGGTTCGTACACCGATAAACTCATCTTT. This sequence encodes CALGSPGSLPLFMGGSYTDKLIF.